This TCR beta chain originates from a study of T cell responses to AZD1222 COVID-19 vaccine. The protocol was immunoSEQ multiplex PCR, while the TCRdb copy is restricted to in-frame clones and leaves out a portion. The table shows 150,000 or so clones, with around 90% occurring only once. Points from the study as a whole: Repertoires were obtained only post-peak T cell response. Clonal diversity was possibly underestimated; the donors were predominantly white British and more often female.

The CDR3 has 13 residues. Trimming pared 6 bases from V and 5 bases from J, leaving 11 bases between. CDR1 and CDR2 from the germline V gene are MNHEY and SVGEGT. This clone turned up a few times. Its specificity is unknown. V usage is TRBV6-2 or TRBV6-3 and J usage is TRBJ1-5; D possibly corresponds to TRBD1 (5 bases). Source: peripheral blood, taken on day 0 of AZD1222 vaccination. This receptor was obtained from an adult in good health. The CDR3: CASSHGADQPQHF. The CDR3 region has the DNA TGTGCCAGCAGCCACGGGGCGGATCAGCCCCAGCATTTT.